Presented here are 16 T cell receptor beta chains from one specimen sequenced in a study of blood T cell repertoires in COVID-19. Clones were read by immunoSEQ multiplex PCR, and TCRdb kept only the in-frame ones, dropping some. The sample has 200,000 to 250,000 clones, roughly 80% seen once. Sequenced input: peripheral blood. The receptors originated from a woman over 75 with COVID-19, enrolled during active disease.

This clone was counted a few times. This chain uses TRBV19 with TRBJ2-5; possible D gene TRBD1, 6 bases. CDR3 length: 15 residues. Germline CDR1 reads LNHDA; CDR2 reads SQIVND (reference sequence). Trimming pared 5 bases from V and 3 bases from J, leaving 16 bases between. The CDR3 sequence is CASSSTSTGKETQYF. The CDR3, as DNA: TGTGCCAGTAGTTCTACCTCTACAGGGAAAGAGACCCAGTACTTC.

The J gene is TRBJ2-1, the V gene TRBV7-9; a weak D match, TRBD2 (5 bases). V lost 5 bases and J 8 bases, leaving 13 bases between the germline ends. CDR1 is SEHNR, CDR2 FQNEAQ, per germline (reference sequence). This CDR3 contains 13 residues. This chain's CDR3 is CASSQSGFDEQFF. In DNA, the CDR3 is TGTGCCAGCAGCCAGTCGGGGTTTGATGAGCAGTTCTTC.

The chain joins TRBV2 to TRBJ1-2; 8 nucleotides line up with TRBD1. J gave up 6 bases and V 6 bases, and 6 bases lay outside the gene matches. This CDR3 has 13 amino acids. CDR1 and CDR2 from the germline V gene are SNHLY and FYNNEI. In DNA, the CDR3 is TGTGCCAGCAGCGGACAGGGAATCCATGGCTACACCTTC. It is translated as CASSGQGIHGYTF.

This chain links TRBV4-3 with TRBJ2-1; 11 bases are shared with TRBD2. There are 18 residues in the CDR3. Germline CDR1 is LGHNA and CDR2 is YSLEER. Trimming cost V 0 bases and J 7 bases; bases outside gene matches: 11. The chain's CDR3 is CASSQEAASGGMGNEQFF. The CDR3, as DNA: TGCGCCAGCAGCCAAGAAGCGGCTAGCGGGGGGATGGGGAATGAGCAGTTCTTC.

V is TRBV18 and J is TRBJ2-1, with a tentative D call TRBD1 (6 bases). This CDR3 has 15 amino acids. Germline V gives CDR1 KGHSH, CDR2 LQKENI. V dropped 4 bases and J dropped 0 bases, with 10 bases sitting between them. The CDR3 sequence is CASSLQGSSYNEQFF. CDR3 nucleotide sequence: TGTGCCAGCTCACTTCAGGGGTCCTCCTACAATGAGCAGTTCTTC.

The V gene is TRBV4-1, the J gene TRBJ1-6; a possible D gene is TRBD1 (5 bases). Per germline, CDR1 MGHRA and CDR2 YSYEKL. Trimming cost V 4 bases and J 8 bases, with 15 bases left between them. There are 15 residues in the CDR3. For the CDR3, the DNA is TGCGCCAGCAGCCGATCCAGGGCGGCTGATTCACCCCTCCACTTT. This translates into CASSRSRAADSPLHF.

The chain uses TRBV19 and TRBJ1-2, with TRBD1 matching over 11 bases. V lost 3 bases, J lost 5 bases, and 5 bases stayed unmatched. This CDR3 region has 15 residues. Germline CDR1 and CDR2: LNHDA and SQIVND (reference sequence). The CDR3 DNA sequence: TGTGCCAGTAGTATTAGGACAGGGGGCGCTTATGGCTACACCTTC. Translating it yields CASSIRTGGAYGYTF.

This chain uses TRBV7-2 with TRBJ2-6; 7 bases are a match to TRBD1. Trimming cost V 5 bases and J 3 bases; bases outside gene matches: 4. Germline V gene data show CDR1 as SGHTA and CDR2 as FQGNSA. CDR3 size: 15 residues. The DNA for the CDR3 is TGTGCCAGCAGCCTACAGGGGTATGGGGCCAACGTCCTGACTTTC. It translates to CASSLQGYGANVLTF.

The V call is TRBV5-4, the J call TRBJ1-1, with 8 bases fitting TRBD1. Unmatched junction bases numbered 7, after V lost 5 bases and J lost 1 base. CDR1 is SGHNT, CDR2 YYREEE, per germline (reference sequence). The CDR3 spans 15 residues. CDR3 DNA sequence: TGTGCCAGCAGATATTTTGACAGGGGGAACACTGAAGCTTTCTTT. Its translation: CASRYFDRGNTEAFF. Looking up the rest from reference TRBV5-4 and TRBJ1-1 gives the full variable domain: ETGVTQSPTHLIKTRGQQVTLRCSSQSGHNTVSWYQQALGQGPQFIFQYYREEENGRGNFPPRFSGLQFPNYSSELNVNALELDDSALYLCASRYFDRGNTEAFFGQGTRLTVV.

The rearrangement uses TRBV19 and TRBJ2-6; 12 nucleotides agree with TRBD1. Germline CDR1 LNHDA, CDR2 SQIVND (reference sequence). This CDR3 contains 19 residues. V lost 4 bases, J lost 3 bases, and 10 bases stayed unmatched. The CDR3: CASSKRPGQGALGANVLTF. DNA of the CDR3: TGTGCCAGTAGTAAACGTCCGGGACAGGGGGCGCTTGGGGCCAACGTCCTGACTTTC.

The V call is TRBV6-6, the J call TRBJ2-5, with 7 bases identical to TRBD1. The CDR3 is 15 residues long. J gave up 1 base and V 4 bases, and 6 bases lay outside the gene matches. CDR1 and CDR2 from the germline V gene are MNHNY and SVGAGI (reference sequence). CDR3 sequence reads: CASSSARGPQETQYF. CDR3 sequence (DNA): TGTGCCAGCAGTTCCGCGAGGGGGCCCCAAGAGACCCAGTACTTC.

The V call is TRBV3-1 (or the pseudogene TRBV3-2), the J call TRBJ2-3; D is ambiguous. The V end was cut by 1 base, the J end by 0 bases, with 8 bases between. The V gene's germline CDR1 is LGHDT and CDR2 YNNKEL (reference sequence). CDR3 length: 15 residues. This CDR3 is CASSQGLTSTDTQYF. CDR3 sequence (DNA): TGTGCCAGCAGCCAAGGACTTACGAGCACAGATACGCAGTATTTT.

The chain employs TRBV11-2 and TRBJ1-2, with TRBD1 matching over 12 bases. Losses at the gene ends were 5 bases for V and 8 bases for J; bases not matched to a gene: 12. CDR1 SGHAT and CDR2 FQNNGV come from the germline V gene. The CDR3 consists of 16 residues. CDR3 in amino acids: CASSAFWDRGQGGYTF. The CDR3 DNA reads TGTGCCAGCAGCGCCTTTTGGGACAGGGGGCAGGGAGGCTACACCTTC.

J is TRBJ2-1 and V is TRBV28, with 11 positions matching TRBD1. The CDR3 has 15 residues. The V and J ends lost 6 bases and 6 bases, in that order; junction bases with no gene match: 7. Germline CDR1 MDHEN, CDR2 SYDVKM. The CDR3 region has the DNA TGTGCCAGCAGCAAAACCGGGACAGGGGGCAATGAGCAGTTCTTC. Residues: CASSKTGTGGNEQFF.

This clone occurred a few times. The chain combines TRBV5-4 with TRBJ1-2; TRBD1 matches at 8 bases. CDR1 SGHNT and CDR2 YYREEE come from the germline V gene (reference sequence). CDR3 length equals 13 residues. With 4 bases clipped from V and 3 bases from J, the junction kept 2 bases outside the gene matches. Here the CDR3 DNA reads TGTGCCAGCAGCCCGGACAGGGACTATGGCTACACCTTC. Amino acids: CASSPDRDYGYTF.

The chain employs TRBV18 and TRBJ2-2; 7 bases fit TRBD2. The CDR3 is 15 amino acids. V was pared by 3 bases and J by 1 base, with 2 bases of the junction left unmatched. Germline V CDR1 and CDR2: KGHSH, LQKENI. CDR3 loop: CASSPTSLNTGELFF. DNA of the CDR3: TGTGCCAGCTCACCGACTAGCCTGAACACCGGGGAGCTGTTTTTT.